This T cell receptor beta chain comes out of a study of OX40 agonist ivuxolimab in advanced cancers. Study-wide results and limits: Normalized expansion of T-cell clones was also low for some nonresponders. Clonal expansion from baseline to week 6 occurred in both CD4+ and CD8+ T cells.

TCRdb keeps only in-frame clones here, not all; method: immunoSEQ multiplex PCR. The sample yields under 80,000 clones, 86% seen once. Germline CDR1 and CDR2: SNHLY and FYNNEI. The length of the CDR3 is 15 residues. V lost 5 bases, J lost 8 bases, and 13 bases stayed unmatched. About this clone itself: The antigen remains undetermined.

The TCR sequence derives from an adult with an advanced solid tumor such as melanoma, head and neck, liver or kidney cancer. This sequence joins TRBV2 and TRBJ1-2, with TRBD1 matching over 8 bases. Here the sequenced sample was CD4+ or CD8+ T cells sorted from blood, taken in a trial of the OX40 agonist ivuxolimab. CDR3: CASSWGVQGERGYTF. CDR3 sequence (DNA): TGTGCCAGCAGTTGGGGCGTACAGGGGGAGCGCGGCTACACCTTC.